Presented here are 22 T cell receptor beta chains from one specimen sequenced in a study of T cells in localized non-small cell lung cancer. This table comes from immunoSEQ multiplex PCR, and its TCRdb copy is limited to in-frame clones, with some not included. The sample includes about 41,000 clones, around nine tenths of them seen just once. This material consisted of peripheral blood, taken before any cancer treatment. These TCRs come from a female donor older than 55 with stage I squamous cell lung carcinoma.

The chain employs TRBV10-2 and TRBJ2-7; D call uncertain. The V gene's germline CDR1 is WSHSY and CDR2 SAAADI. CDR3 size: 14 residues. The germline V and J ends were trimmed by 0 bases and 1 base, with 7 bases remaining between them. CDR3 residues: CASSESSRSYEQYF. As DNA, the CDR3 is TGCGCCAGCAGTGAGTCATCTAGATCCTACGAGCAGTACTTC.

The chain links TRBV10-2 to TRBJ1-3; no clear D. The CDR3 is 15 residues long. The ends were cut back, 3 bases at V and 0 bases at J, with 9 bases in the middle. Per the germline V gene, CDR1 is WSHSY and CDR2 is SAAADI. CDR3 in DNA: TGCGCCAGCAGTGATTTAGGCGCCTCTGGAAACACCATATATTTT. Translation gives CASSDLGASGNTIYF.

This chain links TRBV18 with TRBJ2-7, with no clear D. V lost 4 bases to trimming and J lost 2 bases, with 9 bases between them. The CDR3 totals 13 residues. CDR1 is KGHSH and CDR2 is LQKENI in the germline V gene. CDR3 DNA: TGTGCCAGCTCACAGGGTAGGGCCTACGAGCAGTACTTC. It translates to CASSQGRAYEQYF.

The rearrangement uses TRBV7-2 and TRBJ1-2; a weak D match, TRBD1 (5 bases). The CDR3 is 16 amino acids. V lost 8 bases to trimming and J lost 2 bases, with 21 bases between them. Germline CDR1 reads SGHTA; CDR2 reads FQGNSA. The CDR3 DNA reads as TGTGCCAGCGTGTGGGGGGTCGGGGCCTCCAACTATGGCTACACCTTC. This encodes CASVWGVGASNYGYTF.

This clone was recorded once. The chain is built from TRBV7-2 and TRBJ2-7; 7 positions match TRBD2. This CDR3 is 13 amino acids long. Germline assignment: CDR1 SGHTA and CDR2 FQGNSA. V was clipped by 1 base and J by 7 bases; unmatched bases: 4. In DNA form, the CDR3 reads TGTGCCAGCAGCTTAGAGCGGGACCGTGAGCAGTACTTC. Translation: CASSLERDREQYF.

This clone was picked up one time. This chain's CDR3 is CAWSRGLAGVHEQYF. The DNA of the CDR3 is TGTGCCTGGAGTCGGGGACTAGCGGGAGTGCATGAGCAGTACTTC. The chain carries TRBV30 and TRBJ2-7; 14 nucleotides align to TRBD2. V lost 2 bases, J lost 7 bases, and 7 bases stayed unmatched. The CDR3 spans 15 residues. Germline V gene lookup returns CDR1 GTSNPN and CDR2 SVGIG (reference sequence).

The chain recombines TRBV5-5 with TRBJ2-1; 10 bases fit TRBD1. CDR3 length: 15 residues. Germline V gene data show CDR1 as SGHKS and CDR2 as YYEKEE (reference sequence). The J segment lost 5 bases and the V segment lost 4 bases, leaving 6 bases of the junction unmatched. The CDR3 DNA reads TGTGCCAGCAGCCATGGACAGGGGGTCGACAATGAGCAGTTCTTC. As protein: CASSHGQGVDNEQFF.

The chain's CDR3 is CASSVEDQGVLSIQYF. The CDR3 DNA reads TGTGCCAGCAGCGTAGAAGATCAGGGAGTGTTGTCCATTCAGTACTTC. The V and J genes are TRBV9 and TRBJ2-4; D might be TRBD1 or TRBD2, each matching 5 bases. In germline, CDR1 is SGDLS, CDR2 YYNGEE. This CDR3 contains 16 residues. The V and J ends lost 0 bases and 9 bases respectively, with 19 bases between them.

This chain's CDR3 is CASSASGTVGAGANVLTF. The CDR3 DNA follows: TGTGCCAGTAGTGCTTCAGGGACAGTTGGTGCTGGGGCCAACGTCCTGACTTTC. The genes are TRBV19 and TRBJ2-6, with 7 bases identical to TRBD1. The V gene's germline CDR1 is LNHDA and CDR2 SQIVND (reference sequence). This CDR3 has 18 amino acids. J lost 2 bases, V lost 5 bases, and 12 bases had no gene match.

This chain uses TRBV30 with TRBJ1-1; D is perhaps TRBD1 (5 bases). This CDR3 region has 12 residues. Trimming removed 5 bases from V and 8 bases from J, with 15 bases in between. Germline lookup yields CDR1 GTSNPN and CDR2 SVGIG (reference sequence). CDR3 nucleotides: TGTGCCTGGGTTTGGGGCAGGACCGAAGCTTTCTTT. Its translation: CAWVWGRTEAFF.

The V call is TRBV19, the J call TRBJ2-2; 9 bases align to TRBD2. This CDR3 spans 16 amino acids. V shed 4 bases and J 0 bases; nucleotides not matched to a gene: 3. In germline, CDR1 is LNHDA, CDR2 SQIVND (reference sequence). DNA of the CDR3: TGTGCCAGTAGTAAGGGACTAGCAGCGAACACCGGGGAGCTGTTTTTT. This translates into CASSKGLAANTGELFF.

The J gene is TRBJ2-1, the V gene TRBV30; 10 positions match TRBD2. Germline V gives CDR1 GTSNPN, CDR2 SVGIG (reference sequence). This CDR3 is built from 15 residues. Trimming took 3 bases from V and 8 from J; bases not matched to a gene: 10. The CDR3 sequence: CAWSPLAGVPDEQFF. The CDR3 DNA reads as TGTGCCTGGAGCCCTCTAGCGGGAGTCCCCGATGAGCAGTTCTTC.

The chain combines TRBV15 with TRBJ1-2; 9 positions agree with TRBD1. V shed 0 bases, J shed 7 bases, and the junction held 9 bases outside the gene matches. Germline-derived CDR1 and CDR2 are LNHNV and YYDKDF (reference sequence). The CDR3 totals 16 residues. The CDR3 is CATSRDIGQGSGGYTF. In DNA, the CDR3 is TGTGCCACCAGCAGAGACATAGGACAGGGGTCGGGTGGCTACACCTTC.

This clone appeared a single time. This chain links TRBV1 with TRBJ1-2; TRBD1 is taken as the D call from the table, unchecked against the DNA. TRBV1 is a known pseudogene. CDR3 length: 14 amino acids. CDR3 protein: CTSSQAGQSRGYTF. CDR3 bases: TGCACCAGCAGCCAAGCCGGACAGTCCCGCGGCTACACCTTC.

This rearrangement joins TRBV5-1 to TRBJ1-2; D remains unclear. CDR1 is SGHRS and CDR2 is YFSETQ in the germline V gene. V dropped 0 bases and J dropped 4 bases, with 19 bases sitting between them. The CDR3 has 17 amino acids. CDR3: CASSLDYQVAGSYGYTF. DNA for the CDR3: TGCGCCAGCAGCTTGGACTACCAGGTAGCTGGGAGCTATGGCTACACCTTC.

V is TRBV19 and J is TRBJ2-1, with TRBD2 identical over 10 bases. The CDR3 has 20 amino acids. CDR1 LNHDA and CDR2 SQIVND come from the germline V gene (reference sequence). With 5 bases clipped from V and 7 bases from J, the junction kept 23 bases outside the gene matches. The CDR3 region has the DNA TGTGCCAGTAGTCCCCGTAGGGCTAGCGGGAGACATAAAAGCAGGAATGAGCAGTTCTTC. Translation gives CASSPRRASGRHKSRNEQFF.

The chain employs TRBV2 and TRBJ1-2; D remains unclear. This CDR3 spans 15 amino acids. Germline loops: CDR1 SNHLY, CDR2 FYNNEI. Trimming left V 3 bases short and J 2 bases short, with 13 bases between. The CDR3 here is CASSDPAIQNYGYTF. The CDR3 nucleotides read TGTGCCAGCAGTGACCCGGCCATCCAAAACTATGGCTACACCTTC.

V is TRBV9 and J is TRBJ2-3; TRBD2 matches 11 bases. The CDR3 loop spans 16 amino acids. The germline V gene has CDR1 SGDLS and CDR2 YYNGEE. V shed 4 bases, J shed 2 bases, and the junction held 6 bases outside the gene matches. The CDR3 sequence: CASSLTTSGDTDTQYF. The DNA for the CDR3 is TGTGCCAGCAGCTTAACGACTAGCGGGGACACAGATACGCAGTATTTT.

The chain carries TRBV14 and TRBJ2-5; the D gene is possibly TRBD1 (7 bases). The CDR3 is made up of 15 amino acids. Between the trimmed V and J ends, which lost 4 bases and 2 bases, there was a span of 14 bases. Germline CDR1 and CDR2: SGHDN and FVKESK. Here the CDR3 DNA reads TGTGCCAGCAGCCGGTTCAGGGGGGATCAAGAGACCCAGTACTTC. As protein: CASSRFRGDQETQYF.

This clone was observed a few times. This CDR3 is CASSLERGEQYF. CDR3 nucleotides: TGTGCCAGCAGCTTAGAGAGAGGCGAGCAGTACTTC. This rearrangement joins TRBV11-3 to TRBJ2-7; D is uncertain. Germline V gives CDR1 SGHNT, CDR2 YENEEA. The CDR3 sequence is 12 residues long. The V and J ends lost 0 bases and 6 bases respectively, with 6 bases between them. The complete variable domain, with remaining parts taken from reference TRBV11-3 and TRBJ2-7, reads EAGVVQSPRYKIIEKKQPVAFWCNPISGHNTLYWYLQNLGQGPELLIRYENEEAVDDSQLPKDRFSAERLKGVDSTLKIQPAELGDSAVYLCASSLERGEQYFGPGTRLTVT.

The CDR3 bases are TGTGCCAGCAGCTTGGGACCCGCCCGCGATGAGCAGTTCTTC. This translates into CASSLGPARDEQFF. This rearrangement joins TRBV5-4 to TRBJ2-1, with D hard to call. From germline, CDR1 is SGHNT and CDR2 YYREEE (reference sequence). There are 14 residues in the CDR3. The germline V and J ends were trimmed by 0 bases and 8 bases, with 12 bases remaining between them. Full variable domain (remainder filled in from reference TRBV5-4 and TRBJ2-1): ETGVTQSPTHLIKTRGQQVTLRCSSQSGHNTVSWYQQALGQGPQFIFQYYREEENGRGNFPPRFSGLQFPNYSSELNVNALELDDSALYLCASSLGPARDEQFFGPGTRLTVL.

V usage is TRBV11-1 and J usage is TRBJ2-7; 7 bases line up with TRBD2. Trimming removed 0 bases from V and 1 base from J; junction bases left unmatched: 6. There are 16 residues in the CDR3. Germline assignment: CDR1 SGHAT and CDR2 FQDESV (reference sequence). The CDR3 loop is CASSLALGGYSYEQYF. The CDR3 bases are TGTGCCAGCAGCTTAGCGCTGGGGGGGTATTCCTACGAGCAGTACTTC.